This passage covers 6 T cell receptor beta chains from one sample sequenced in a study of identical twins. MiXCR, applied by TCRdb to the 5' RACE reads, yields one record per CDR3 protein. This sample has 210,000 or so distinct CDR3 sequences, with roughly 7.5% found just once. In addition, the sample was reused for a study of yellow fever vaccine responses in identical twins.

The sample was memory (CD45RO+) T cells sorted from blood. Every receptor here comes from a woman aged 18-29 years in good health.

This clonotype came up many times. V gene TRBV18 combines with J gene TRBJ1-1; D gene uncertain. This CDR3 spans 15 amino acids. V was shortened by 4 bases and J by 2 bases, with 14 bases between the two germline ends. Germline V lookup: CDR1 KGHSH, CDR2 LQKENI. Written as DNA, the CDR3 is TGTGCCAGCTCACGCGCATCGGGAGCAAACACTGAAGCTTTCTTT. It translates to CASSRASGANTEAFF.

This clonotype came up a few times. Written as DNA, the CDR3 is TGTGCCAGCAGCGCTTATGGAAGCCAGGGTGAGCAGTTCTTC. It codes for CASSAYGSQGEQFF. V gene TRBV11-3 combines with J gene TRBJ2-1, with D tentatively TRBD1 (5 bases). This CDR3 is 14 amino acids long. V lost 5 bases and J lost 9, with 17 bases in between. CDR1 and CDR2 (germline): SGHNT, YENEEA.

This clonotype was observed at least ten times. Here the CDR3 DNA reads TGCAGTGCGCCCGAGAGGGGCACTGAGCAGTTCTTC. Amino acid sequence: CSAPERGTEQFF. The chain combines TRBV20-1 with TRBJ2-1; D assignment may be TRBD1 or TRBD2 (5 bases each). CDR1 and CDR2 from the germline V gene are DFQATT and SNEGSKA (reference sequence). Deletions cut 6 bases from V and 9 bases from J, with 15 bases between. This CDR3 is 12 amino acids long.

In regard to this clonotype: It may be a read error: a sequence one base away is much more abundant. The chain employs TRBV18 and TRBJ1-1; D call uncertain. The germline CDR1 and CDR2 sequences are KGHSH and LQKENI. CDR3 size: 15 residues. The CDR3 DNA is TGTGCCAGCTCACGCGCATCGGGAGCAAACACTGAAGTTTTCTTT. Protein product: CASSRASGANTEVFF.

The chain couples TRBV12-3 or TRBV12-4 to TRBJ2-5, with TRBD1 matching over 8 bases. Unmatched junction bases numbered 7, after V lost 5 bases and J lost 2 bases. This CDR3 spans 15 amino acids. The CDR3 coding sequence is TGTGCCAGCAGTCCCGGGACAGGAACTCAAGAGACCCAGTACTTC. Its translation is CASSPGTGTQETQYF.

This clonotype has just a few counts. The V gene is TRBV6-6, the J gene TRBJ2-1; weak D call: TRBD1 (5 bases). CDR3 length: 13 residues. V was trimmed by 0 bases and J by 11 bases, leaving 11 bases between them. CDR1 is MNHNY, CDR2 SVGAGI, per germline (reference sequence). Here the CDR3 reads CASSYSDMDKQFF. The CDR3 DNA reads TGTGCCAGCAGTTACTCCGACATGGACAAGCAGTTCTTC.